A single sample gave rise to the 7 T cell receptor beta chains below, sequenced in a study of early T cells in non-severe SARS-CoV-2 infection. MiXCR, run by TCRdb on the 5' RACE reads, gives a single entry per CDR3 protein. The repertoire has fewer than 30,000 distinct CDR3 sequences, around 6% of them found once; the top ten carry 34%. Sequences were derived from whole blood, sampled at baseline. Receptors originate from an adult who was a healthcare worker with PCR-confirmed SARS-CoV-2 infection or an uninfected control (not recorded which).

Concerning this clonotype: The CDR3 does not close with the conserved phenylalanine or tryptophan, likely indicating a read error. The chain joins TRBV24-1 to TRBJ2-2; D is ambiguous. The germline V gene has CDR1 KGHDR and CDR2 SFDVKD. Trimming stripped 0 bases from V and 0 bases from J, with 1 base between. The CDR3 has 14 amino acids. In nucleotides, the CDR3 is TGTGCCACCAGTGATTTGACGAACACCGGGGAGCTGTTTTTA. Protein: CATSDLTNTGELFL.

This clonotype was seen many times. The V and J genes are TRBV5-1 and TRBJ2-7; D gene uncertain. The CDR3 covers 14 residues. V lost 4 bases and J lost 0, with 11 bases in between. Germline assignment: CDR1 SGHRS and CDR2 YFSETQ. CDR3 sequence (DNA): TGCGCCAGCAGCCCTAGTGCCCCCTCCTACGAGCAGTACTTC. Translation gives CASSPSAPSYEQYF. Full variable domain (outside the CDR3, taken from reference TRBV5-1 and TRBJ2-7): KAGVTQTPRYLIKTRGQQVTLSCSPISGHRSVSWYQQTPGQGLQFLFEYFSETQRNKGNFPGRFSGRQFSNSRSEMNVSTLELGDSALYLCASSPSAPSYEQYFGPGTRLTVT.

This clonotype appeared many times. The chain has TRBV6-5 and TRBJ2-2; D is unclear. The CDR3 contains 14 residues. Germline assignment: CDR1 MNHEY and CDR2 SVGAGI. Trimming took 5 bases from V and 2 from J, leaving 9 bases between them. The CDR3 sequence: CASSISYNTGELFF. CDR3 nucleotides: TGTGCCAGCAGTATAAGCTACAACACCGGGGAGCTGTTTTTT.

About this clonotype: A read error may explain this, as a much larger clone is one base away. The chain joins TRBV5-1 to TRBJ2-3; D call uncertain. The germline V gene has CDR1 SGHRS and CDR2 YFSETQ. The CDR3 is 14 residues long. DNA for the CDR3: TGCGCCAGCAGCTTGGATCCCAGCTCAGATACGCGGTATTTT. Translation: CASSLDPSSDTRYF.

This clonotype showed up many times. This chain uses TRBV11-2 with TRBJ2-5; D call uncertain. The CDR3 is 15 amino acids. In germline, CDR1 is SGHAT, CDR2 FQNNGV. V was pared by 2 bases and J by 3 bases, with 13 bases between. CDR3 DNA sequence: TGTGCCAGCAGCTTAATGGGTCGTACAGAAGAGACCCAGTACTTC. It codes for CASSLMGRTEETQYF.

Many counts were recorded for this clonotype. The rearrangement uses TRBV29-1 and TRBJ2-2; TRBD2 might be the D (5 bases). The CDR3 sequence is 13 residues long. V was clipped by 6 bases and J by 6 bases, with 14 bases between them. Looked up from germline, CDR1 is SQVTM and CDR2 is ANQGSEA. The CDR3 here is CSVGSRLPGELFF. The CDR3 nucleotides read TGCAGCGTGGGGAGCAGACTTCCCGGGGAGCTGTTTTTT.

This clonotype appeared many times. This chain joins TRBV12-3 or TRBV12-4 and TRBJ2-1, with TRBD2 matching over 9 bases. The ends lost 4 bases at V and 6 bases at J; junction bases unmatched: 7. The CDR3 is 15 residues long. Written as DNA, the CDR3 is TGTGCCAGCAGTTACCCTGGACTAGCGAGCAATGAGCAGTTCTTC. Translated: CASSYPGLASNEQFF.